This T cell receptor (beta chain) derives from a study of human T cells and chemical hapten exposure. Study-wide results and caveats: Patch test score tracked positively with PT1 expanded TCR counts.

Attachment of unique molecular identifiers to individual cDNA molecules was performed in the library. In the authors' methods: About 97,000 TCRs per sample was the median, with a range of roughly 23,224 to 750,000. One entry per CDR3 protein results from TCRdb running MiXCR on the RACE reads. TCRdb's processing, not the study's, gives the V and J calls here. Here the sample spans under 130,000 distinct CDR3 sequences, under 40% being singletons. This clonotype was counted only a few times. No antigen is known for it. Losses at the gene ends were 2 bases for V and 5 bases for J; bases not matched to a gene: 10. The germline CDR1 and CDR2 sequences are LGHNA and YSLEER. This CDR3 has 18 residues. Time point noted: patch test 3, about 24 weeks after DPC sensitization. The treatment was: therapeutic diphenylcyclopropenone sensitization with weekly scalp DPC. Each patch test followed a blood draw.

The chain has TRBV4-3 and TRBJ2-6, with 9 bases matching TRBD1. The sequence was collected from a man aged 35 to 55 with alopecia areata. Some clones in this sample may be carry-over from other donors' samples. The sample in question was whole blood, obtained in connection with sensitization to the hapten diphenylcyclopropenone (DPC). The CDR3: CASSQPGTGTLRANVLTF. Here the CDR3 DNA reads TGCGCCAGCAGCCAACCAGGGACAGGGACCTTAAGGGCCAACGTCCTGACTTTC.